This entry concerns a single T cell receptor beta chain. The entry originates in a study of blood T cell repertoires in COVID-19. Study-level information: Donors in the United States, Italy and Spain gave samples during acute or convalescent COVID-19. From T cells, B-cell-depleted T cells, or PBMCs came the material, which was cDNA or gDNA.

The CDR3 covers 15 residues. CDR1 and CDR2 (germline): SGHAT, FQDESV (reference sequence). The V and J ends lost 1 base and 5 bases respectively, with 14 bases between them. Per the original methods: Counts of nucleated cells, estimated from reference gene primer amplification, were obtained. Clones were read by immunoSEQ multiplex PCR, and TCRdb kept only the in-frame ones, dropping some. V and J calls plus clone size are reproduced from that table; the DNA served to infer D and trimming. This table holds about 74,000 clones, 60% to 85% found once. The chain links TRBV11-1 to TRBJ1-1; perhaps TRBD1 as D (5 bases). Source material: peripheral blood. This receptor was identified in a man between 65 and 80 years old with acute or convalescent COVID-19. In DNA form, the CDR3 reads TGTGCCAGCAGCTTAGGTAGAGGACGGGGGACTGAAGCTTTCTTT. Its translation is CASSLGRGRGTEAFF.